This T cell receptor (beta chain) appears in the sequencing data of a study of CD8 T cells in ankylosing spondylitis. Study-wide results and limits: A motif in TCR beta, a set of eight highly homologous variants, appeared characteristic of ankylosing spondylitis blood.

Germline CDR1 and CDR2: LNHDA and SQIVND (reference sequence). The CDR3 is 17 residues long. With 3 bases removed from V and 0 bases from J, the gap between germline ends came to 17 bases. Each CDR3 protein is one row after TCRdb ran MiXCR on the 5' RACE reads. Here the sample spans approximately 200,000 distinct CDR3 sequences, around 13% being singletons. With respect to this clonotype: Its antigen is unidentified.

The sequence came from a male donor with ankylosing spondylitis or in good health (not recorded which). The rearrangement joins TRBV19 to TRBJ1-1; no clear D gene. Sequenced: blood, either unsorted or a sorted T cell fraction (not recorded which). The CDR3 here is CASSIAGISELNTEAFF. The DNA of the CDR3 is TGTGCCAGTAGTATCGCCGGGATATCTGAATTGAACACTGAAGCTTTCTTT.